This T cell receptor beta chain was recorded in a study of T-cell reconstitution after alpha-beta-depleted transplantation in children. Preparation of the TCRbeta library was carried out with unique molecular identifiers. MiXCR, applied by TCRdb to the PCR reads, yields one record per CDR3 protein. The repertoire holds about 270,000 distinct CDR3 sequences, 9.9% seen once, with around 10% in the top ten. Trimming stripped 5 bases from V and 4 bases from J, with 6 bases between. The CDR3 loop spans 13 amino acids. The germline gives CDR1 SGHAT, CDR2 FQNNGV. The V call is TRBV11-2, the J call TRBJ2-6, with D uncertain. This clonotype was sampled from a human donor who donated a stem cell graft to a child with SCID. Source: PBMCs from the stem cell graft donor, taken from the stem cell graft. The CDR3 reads CASSMGGANVLTF. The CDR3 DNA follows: TGTGCCAGCAGCATGGGCGGGGCCAACGTCCTGACTTTC.